One sample yielded the 31 T cell receptor beta chains listed below, sequenced in a study of T cell responses to AZD1222 COVID-19 vaccine. Assay: immunoSEQ multiplex PCR; the TCRdb copy retains only in-frame clones and omits some. The sample yields 100,000 to 150,000 clones, around 85% seen once. Sequenced here: peripheral blood, sampled on day 0 of AZD1222 vaccination. These TCRs come from an adult in good health.

The genes are TRBV6-5 and TRBJ1-3; D ambiguous. The CDR3 runs 14 residues. Germline V gene lookup returns CDR1 MNHEY and CDR2 SVGAGI. V was trimmed by 5 bases and J by 0 bases, leaving 8 bases between them. CDR3: CASSPTFSGNTIYF. CDR3 nucleotide sequence: TGTGCCAGCAGTCCAACCTTCTCTGGAAACACCATATATTTT.

The chain links TRBV21-1 to TRBJ2-7; no check of the table's D call, TRBD1, against the DNA was made. TRBV21-1 constitutes a pseudogene. The CDR3 loop spans 17 amino acids. CDR3 residues: CASSSYFTTGDQYEQYF. DNA of the CDR3: TGTGCCAGCAGCTCATACTTTACTACAGGGGATCAGTACGAGCAGTACTTC.

The gene calls are TRBV4-3 and TRBJ2-7, with a tentative D call TRBD1 (5 bases). Germline V gene data show CDR1 as LGHNA and CDR2 as YSLEER. The CDR3 runs 15 residues. V was trimmed by 1 base and J by 9 bases, leaving 19 bases between them. CDR3 DNA: TGCGCCAGCAGCCAAGGCAGGGCTTCGGACCTTCTGCAGTACTTC. Protein sequence: CASSQGRASDLLQYF.

The rearrangement links TRBV4-1 to TRBJ1-5; a possible D gene is TRBD1 (5 bases). V lost 11 bases and J 5 bases, leaving 19 bases between the germline ends. Germline lookup yields CDR1 MGHRA and CDR2 YSYEKL. This CDR3 has 14 residues. Here the CDR3 reads CAYKPIRVHQPQHF. CDR3 DNA sequence: TGCGCCTATAAACCGATCAGGGTGCATCAGCCCCAGCATTTT.

The chain combines TRBV7-2 with TRBJ2-7; 9 positions agree with TRBD2. Germline V gene data show CDR1 as SGHTA and CDR2 as FQGNSA. V was clipped by 1 base and J by 6 bases; unmatched bases: 7. The CDR3 sequence is 15 residues long. The CDR3 region is CASSLGPSGVSEQYF. In DNA, the CDR3 is TGTGCCAGCAGCTTAGGGCCTAGCGGGGTAAGCGAGCAGTACTTC.

This clone turned up a few times. V gene TRBV7-9 combines with J gene TRBJ1-2; a weak D match, TRBD1 (5 bases). Germline loops: CDR1 SEHNR, CDR2 FQNEAQ (reference sequence). CDR3 length: 14 residues. With 3 bases removed from V and 8 bases from J, the gap between germline ends came to 16 bases. The CDR3 region is CASSFSGRARGYTF. CDR3 nucleotides: TGTGCCAGCAGCTTCTCGGGCAGGGCTCGGGGCTACACCTTC.

The chain uses TRBV27 and TRBJ2-3; D perhaps matches TRBD2 (6 bases). Looked up from germline, CDR1 is MNHEY and CDR2 is SMNVEV (reference sequence). The V end lost 3 bases, the J end lost 4 bases, and 20 bases lay between the germline ends. This CDR3 contains 17 residues. As DNA, the CDR3 is TGTGCCAGCAGTTTCGAGGTTATGGGGGGTAGGGCAGATACGCAGTATTTT. This sequence encodes CASSFEVMGGRADTQYF.

This sequence joins TRBV18 and TRBJ2-7; D is unresolved. Trimming took off 3 bases at V and 5 bases at J, with 14 bases between the two ends. The CDR3 is 14 residues long. The germline gives CDR1 KGHSH, CDR2 LQKENI. The CDR3 reads CASSPRRVRDEQYF. The CDR3 DNA is TGTGCCAGCTCACCGAGACGCGTCCGGGACGAGCAGTACTTC.

This chain joins TRBV6-2 or TRBV6-3 and TRBJ2-5; 9 bases fit TRBD1. Trimming took 5 bases from V and 4 from J; bases not matched to a gene: 5. The CDR3 sequence is 14 residues long. Germline V gene lookup returns CDR1 MNHEY and CDR2 SVGEGT. This CDR3 reads CASSIQGARETQYF. CDR3 DNA: TGTGCCAGCAGTATACAGGGGGCGAGAGAGACCCAGTACTTC.

V is TRBV6-5 and J is TRBJ2-3; 7 bases match TRBD1. The CDR3 totals 11 residues. The germline CDR1 and CDR2 sequences are MNHEY and SVGAGI. V was clipped by 6 bases and J by 6 bases; unmatched bases: 0. The CDR3 DNA follows: TGTGCCAGCAGGACAGGGGATACGCAGTATTTT. Protein sequence: CASRTGDTQYF.

CDR3: CASSLLQGGAYNSPLHF. The CDR3 DNA reads as TGTGCCAGCAGCTTGTTACAGGGGGGGGCCTATAATTCACCCCTCCACTTT. This chain connects TRBV11-2 to TRBJ1-6, with 8 positions matching TRBD1. CDR3 length: 17 residues. Losses at the gene ends were 3 bases for V and 2 bases for J; bases not matched to a gene: 6. Germline V gives CDR1 SGHAT, CDR2 FQNNGV.

The chain uses TRBV5-4 and TRBJ2-5, with TRBD2 identical over 8 bases. The germline gives CDR1 SGHNT, CDR2 YYREEE (reference sequence). V lost 1 base, J lost 2 bases, and 1 base stayed unmatched. The CDR3 is made up of 14 amino acids. CDR3 amino acids: CASSLSGGQETQYF. In DNA form, the CDR3 reads TGTGCCAGCAGCTTGTCGGGGGGGCAAGAGACCCAGTACTTC.

This rearrangement joins TRBV6-6 to TRBJ1-2, with unresolved D. The CDR3 runs to 14 residues. The V gene's germline CDR1 is MNHNY and CDR2 SVGAGI (reference sequence). With 0 bases removed from V and 7 bases from J, the gap between germline ends came to 12 bases. The CDR3 is CASSYSTGRGGYTF. The CDR3 nucleotides are TGTGCCAGCAGTTACTCGACGGGGAGAGGTGGCTACACCTTC.

The chain joins TRBV18 to TRBJ2-3; D remains ambiguous. V was pared by 0 bases and J by 2 bases, with 9 bases between. Looked up from germline, CDR1 is KGHSH and CDR2 is LQKENI. This CDR3 contains 15 residues. The CDR3 nucleotides are TGTGCCAGCTCACCACCAACCAGGAACACAGATACGCAGTATTTT. This translates into CASSPPTRNTDTQYF.

Concerning this clone itself: The same CDR3 can be traced to other DNA sequences in this sample. The chain links TRBV6-5 to TRBJ1-1; D is possibly TRBD1 (5 bases). This CDR3 is 14 amino acids long. Germline CDR1 reads MNHEY; CDR2 reads SVGAGI. Deletions cut 2 bases from V and 3 bases from J, with 10 bases between. CDR3 coding DNA: TGTGCCAGCAGTTACCTGGGGGGGGACACTGAAGCTTTCTTT. Protein: CASSYLGGDTEAFF.

The chain is built from TRBV11-1 and TRBJ2-7; D might be TRBD1 or TRBD2, each matching 5 bases. The CDR3 consists of 15 residues. Germline V lookup: CDR1 SGHAT, CDR2 FQDESV (reference sequence). V dropped 5 bases and J dropped 7 bases, with 21 bases sitting between them. The CDR3 DNA reads as TGTGCCAGCAGCGTCGGGACGGACGTTGTCTTGGAGCAGTACTTC. It specifies CASSVGTDVVLEQYF.

This chain uses TRBV3-1 (or the pseudogene TRBV3-2) with TRBJ1-6; D is ambiguous. CDR1 is LGHDT, CDR2 YNNKEL, per germline (reference sequence). The V gene lost 3 bases and the J gene lost 6 bases, with 12 bases spanning the gap. The CDR3 spans 15 residues. The CDR3 region is CASSQARPRNSPLHF. CDR3 nucleotide sequence: TGTGCCAGCAGCCAGGCCCGCCCTCGTAATTCACCCCTCCACTTT.

In its sample, this clone was seen once. V gene TRBV29-1 combines with J gene TRBJ2-3; D is ambiguous. The CDR3 is made up of 12 amino acids. Trimming removed 2 bases from V and 4 bases from J, with 7 bases in between. The V gene's germline CDR1 is SQVTM and CDR2 ANQGSEA. The CDR3 sequence: CSVERVADTQYF. CDR3 nucleotides: TGCAGCGTTGAAAGGGTTGCAGATACGCAGTATTTT.

The J gene is TRBJ1-4, the V gene TRBV2; a possible D gene is TRBD1 (5 bases). The CDR3 runs to 14 residues. The germline gives CDR1 SNHLY, CDR2 FYNNEI. The V end lost 3 bases, the J end lost 4 bases, and 9 bases lay between the germline ends. In nucleotides, the CDR3 is TGTGCCAGCAGTGAGAAAGGGGATAATGAAAAACTGTTTTTT. Translation gives CASSEKGDNEKLFF.

The rearrangement uses TRBV5-4 and TRBJ1-2; no clear D. The CDR3 totals 14 residues. The germline V gene encodes CDR1 SGHNT and CDR2 YYREEE (reference sequence). Trimming took off 5 bases at V and 3 bases at J, with 14 bases between the two ends. CDR3 loop: CASSRAGFDYGYTF. The CDR3 region has the DNA TGTGCCAGCAGTCGGGCGGGCTTCGACTATGGCTACACCTTC.

CDR3 coding DNA: TGTGCCAGCTCACCTGGACTAGCGGGGAACACCGGGGAGCTGTTTTTT. Encoded protein: CASSPGLAGNTGELFF. This sequence joins TRBV18 and TRBJ2-2; 11 bases match TRBD2. The trim removed 3 bases at V and 1 base at J, leaving 1 base unmatched. CDR1 and CDR2 (germline): KGHSH, LQKENI. The length of the CDR3 is 16 residues.

The chain couples TRBV7-8 to TRBJ1-3, with a weak D call TRBD1 (6 bases). Germline V gives CDR1 SGHVS, CDR2 FQNEAQ. V was pared by 2 bases and J by 4 bases, with 9 bases between. This CDR3 contains 14 residues. The CDR3 sequence is CASSLPTGGNTIYF. The DNA of the CDR3 is TGTGCCAGCAGCTTACCCACAGGGGGAAACACCATATATTTT.

The chain joins TRBV7-3 to TRBJ2-6; TRBD1 or TRBD2 may be the D gene (6 bases each). CDR1 SGHTA and CDR2 FQGTGA come from the germline V gene. The length of the CDR3 is 16 residues. The V end was cut by 1 base, the J end by 2 bases, with 9 bases between. In nucleotides, the CDR3 is TGTGCCAGCAGCTTAAGAGGGGGGCCTGGGGCCAACGTCCTGACTTTC. Translation: CASSLRGGPGANVLTF.

V and J are TRBV5-4 and TRBJ2-7; D may match TRBD1 or TRBD2 (5 bases each). Trimming pared 2 bases from V and 5 bases from J, leaving 11 bases between. This CDR3 has 13 amino acids. Germline CDR1 SGHNT, CDR2 YYREEE (reference sequence). CDR3 sequence: CASSLRGANEQYF. In DNA, the CDR3 is TGTGCCAGCAGCTTAAGAGGGGCCAACGAGCAGTACTTC.

The gene calls are TRBV7-2 and TRBJ2-2, with TRBD2 as a possible D gene (7 bases). The ends were cut back, 5 bases at V and 7 bases at J, with 26 bases in the middle. The V gene's germline CDR1 is SGHTA and CDR2 FQGNSA. The CDR3 spans 18 residues. The CDR3 here is CASSRTRDPKGGDGELFF. The CDR3 DNA reads TGTGCCAGCAGCCGCACCCGGGACCCAAAGGGGGGGGACGGGGAGCTGTTTTTT.

The chain recombines TRBV27 with TRBJ1-2; a weak D match, TRBD1 (6 bases). The V gene lost 6 bases and the J gene lost 8 bases, with 22 bases spanning the gap. Germline V gives CDR1 MNHEY, CDR2 SMNVEV (reference sequence). This CDR3 region has 15 residues. The CDR3 nucleotides are TGTGCCAGCAGACCGTTCAGGGACACCCTGTGGGGCTACACCTTC. It codes for CASRPFRDTLWGYTF.

This clone has just a few counts. The chain links TRBV7-9 to TRBJ1-6; no clear D gene. The CDR3 is 16 amino acids. Trimming cost V 1 base and J 7 bases, with 14 bases left between them. The germline V gene has CDR1 SEHNR and CDR2 FQNEAQ (reference sequence). CDR3 sequence: CASSLEVLGFNSPLHF. The DNA of the CDR3 is TGTGCCAGCAGCTTAGAAGTTCTGGGGTTCAATTCACCCCTCCACTTT.

The rearrangement uses TRBV3-1 (or the pseudogene TRBV3-2) and TRBJ1-2; D unclear. CDR1 LGHDT and CDR2 YNNKEL come from the germline V gene (reference sequence). The CDR3 length is 12 residues. With 5 bases removed from V and 8 bases from J, the gap between germline ends came to 12 bases. As DNA, the CDR3 is TGTGCCAGCAGCACACAACTGGGGGGCTACACCTTC. This encodes CASSTQLGGYTF.

This chain joins TRBV11-3 and TRBJ1-2, with 10 bases lining up with TRBD1. Germline trimming cut 5 bases from V and 5 bases from J; bases unmatched to any gene: 2. CDR3 length: 13 residues. Germline V lookup: CDR1 SGHNT, CDR2 YENEEA. As DNA, the CDR3 is TGTGCCAGCAGCGACAGGGGGCTTTATGGCTACACCTTC. It translates to CASSDRGLYGYTF.

In its sample, this clone was seen a few times. The J gene is TRBJ1-1, the V gene TRBV18; D not resolved. The CDR3 extends over 15 amino acids. The V gene's germline CDR1 is KGHSH and CDR2 LQKENI. V was trimmed by 0 bases and J by 0 bases, leaving 8 bases between them. The CDR3 nucleotides read TGTGCCAGCTCACCACCAACAGTCATGAACACTGAAGCTTTCTTT. It translates to CASSPPTVMNTEAFF.

The chain combines TRBV4-2 with TRBJ1-5, with D tentatively TRBD1 (5 bases). V was pared by 0 bases and J by 0 bases, with 12 bases between. There are 17 residues in the CDR3. CDR1 is LGHNA, CDR2 YNFKEQ, per germline. CDR3 sequence (DNA): TGTGCCAGCAGCCAAGAACCCAGGGCTGATAGCAATCAGCCCCAGCATTTT. Protein product: CASSQEPRADSNQPQHF.